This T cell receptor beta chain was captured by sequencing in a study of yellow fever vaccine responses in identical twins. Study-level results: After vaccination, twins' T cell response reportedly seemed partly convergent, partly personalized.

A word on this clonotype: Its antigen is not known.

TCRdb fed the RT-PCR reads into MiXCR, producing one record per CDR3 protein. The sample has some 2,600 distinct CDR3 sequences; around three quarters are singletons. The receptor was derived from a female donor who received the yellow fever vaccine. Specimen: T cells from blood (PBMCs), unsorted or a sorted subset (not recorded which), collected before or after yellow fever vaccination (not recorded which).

The CDR3 DNA reads as TGCGCCAGCAGCCAAATCAAGCGGGAGGGCGGCGCGCAGTATTTT. Residues: CASSQIKREGGAQYF. This chain connects TRBV4-1 to TRBJ2-3; 10 bases agree with TRBD2. Losses at the gene ends were 2 bases for V and 10 bases for J; bases not matched to a gene: 9. CDR3 length: 15 amino acids. CDR1 is MGHRA and CDR2 is YSYEKL in the germline V gene.